A single sample is the source of the 7 T cell receptor beta chains below, sequenced in a study of cytomegalovirus exposure and HLA in healthy donors. Primers for the PCR totalled 60 Vbeta and 13 Jbeta. The table came from immunoSEQ multiplex PCR; TCRdb's copy has only in-frame clones and leaves some out. The data show some 110,000 clones, with around three quarters seen just once and 3% held by the top ten. Sample: PBMCs. The receptors here all came from a woman younger than 35 in good health and CMV-seropositive.

CDR3 residues: CASSPTGPILFSGNTIYF. Here the CDR3 DNA reads TGTGCCAGCAGCCCGACAGGACCCATTCTTTTTTCTGGAAACACCATATATTTT. The rearrangement uses TRBV7-9 and TRBJ1-3, with D perhaps TRBD1 (6 bases). The ends were cut back, 5 bases at V and 1 base at J, with 21 bases in the middle. The germline V gene has CDR1 SEHNR and CDR2 FQNEAQ (reference sequence). The CDR3 is 18 amino acids.

J is TRBJ2-1 and V is TRBV7-8; the match to TRBD2 covers 9 bases. The junction had 7 bases not matched to a gene; V was cut back by 4 bases and J by 0 bases. The CDR3 extends over 17 amino acids. The germline CDR1 and CDR2 sequences are SGHVS and FQNEAQ. In nucleotides, the CDR3 is TGTGCCAGCAGCTCTCTAGCGGGAATGAGCTCCTACAATGAGCAGTTCTTC. The encoded protein is CASSSLAGMSSYNEQFF. The full variable domain, with the rest looked up from reference TRBV7-8 and TRBJ2-1, is GAGVSQSPRYKVAKRGQDVALRCDPISGHVSLFWYQQALGQGPEFLTYFQNEAQLDKSGLPSDRFFAERPEGSVSTLKIQRTQQEDSAVYLCASSSLAGMSSYNEQFFGPGTRLTVL.

The chain recombines TRBV12-5 with TRBJ1-1; no definite D call. CDR1 LGHNT and CDR2 FRNRAP come from the germline V gene. Trimming took off 3 bases at V and 4 bases at J, with 6 bases between the two ends. The CDR3 has 12 residues. The CDR3 DNA reads TGTGCTAGTGGTTTCGGGAGCACTGAAGCTTTCTTT. Protein sequence: CASGFGSTEAFF.

The sample holds one count of this clone. The rearrangement uses TRBV19 and TRBJ2-1; TRBD1 matches 8 bases. The V gene's germline CDR1 is LNHDA and CDR2 SQIVND (reference sequence). The trim removed 3 bases at V and 10 bases at J, leaving 5 bases unmatched. The CDR3 loop spans 13 amino acids. Here the CDR3 DNA reads TGTGCCAGTAGTATTGCAGGGGGCGGAGAGCAGTTCTTC. As protein: CASSIAGGGEQFF.

This clone showed up just once. The V and J genes are TRBV19 and TRBJ1-2; TRBD1 agrees at 8 bases. Unmatched junction bases numbered 4, after V lost 7 bases and J lost 0 bases. Germline V gene sequence: CDR1 LNHDA, CDR2 SQIVND (reference sequence). This CDR3 has 14 amino acids. The CDR3 region is CASTPQGANYGYTF. The DNA of the CDR3 is TGTGCCAGTACCCCACAGGGGGCTAACTATGGCTACACCTTC.

This sequence joins TRBV15 and TRBJ2-2; 10 bases are shared with TRBD2. This CDR3 region has 18 residues. Germline CDR1 is LNHNV and CDR2 is YYDKDF (reference sequence). The V segment lost 0 bases and the J segment 4 bases; nucleotides outside the gene matches: 8. The CDR3: CATSRDRASGSSTGELFF. The CDR3, as DNA: TGTGCCACCAGCAGAGATAGGGCTAGCGGGAGTAGCACCGGGGAGCTGTTTTTT.

The chain links TRBV5-1 to TRBJ1-6; 7 bases map to TRBD1. With V trimmed by 2 bases and J by 7 bases, 3 bases remained unmatched. Germline V gene sequence: CDR1 SGHRS, CDR2 YFSETQ. The CDR3 sequence is 14 residues long. Here the CDR3 reads CASSLGGRNSPLHF. The CDR3 DNA reads as TGCGCCAGCAGCTTAGGGGGCCGGAATTCACCCCTCCACTTT.